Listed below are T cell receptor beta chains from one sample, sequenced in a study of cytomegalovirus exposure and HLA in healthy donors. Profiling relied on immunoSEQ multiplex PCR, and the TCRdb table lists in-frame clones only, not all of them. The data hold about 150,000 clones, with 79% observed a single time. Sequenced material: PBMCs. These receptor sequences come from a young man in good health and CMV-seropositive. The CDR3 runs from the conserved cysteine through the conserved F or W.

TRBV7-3 CASSQNGGTEAFF
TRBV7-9 CASAFPIQETQYF
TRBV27 CASSLHGTGYVYTF
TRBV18 CASSPRQGNTGELFF
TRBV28 CASSDPVGGLGETQYF
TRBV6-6 CASSRGQTSNGYTF
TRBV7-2 CASSRHRENTEAFF
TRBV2 CASLRAAGTGELFF
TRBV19 CASSQGWITEAFF
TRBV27 CASSSHSMNQPQHF
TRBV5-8 CASSSNPNTIYF
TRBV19 CASRTTGADTEAFF
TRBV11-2 CASSLDRGSGYTF
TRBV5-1 CASSWAGTGATGELFF
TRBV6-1 CASSEFGAGLNQPQHF
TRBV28 CASGSVAGNTIYF
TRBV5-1 CASSLIPSGGPVQETQYF
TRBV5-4 CASRRDRAGWNEAFF
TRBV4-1 CASSRTGSTEAFF
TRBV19 CANPGQFDTGELFF
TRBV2 CASSGRTGLNTEAFF
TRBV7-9 CASTPGTNYEQYF
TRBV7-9 CASSLGTGLEAFF
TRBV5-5 CASSPDSQETQYF
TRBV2 CASSDGRPGEKLFF
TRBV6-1 CASRDTGNEQYF
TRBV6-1 CASSEAVQSPLHF
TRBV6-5 CATKAGQGQYEQYF
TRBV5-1 CASSPVVGSGANVLTF
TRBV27 CASSTGGDSGANVLTF
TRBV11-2 CASSKNTGTSSHEQYF
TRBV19 CASTLSVGARWDEQYF
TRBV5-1 CASSSQLAGDPDTQYF
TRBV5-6 CASSIGQGARVEQYF
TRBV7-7 CASSAGGSTDTQYF
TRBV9 CASSGLGVGGNTIYF
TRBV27 CASSTRTSGRFADTQYF
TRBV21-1 CASRKREAGVLREQYF
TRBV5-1 CASRPALPGQGRSGELFF
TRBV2 CASSGQGPSSTEAFF
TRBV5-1 CASSLRAPEGSGANVLTF
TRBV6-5 CASSQTGAEAFF
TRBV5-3 CARSYGGSETQYF
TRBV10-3 CAISEGTTGEKLFF
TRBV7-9 CASRSGTEYNEQFF
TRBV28 CASSFGGFEDTDTQYF
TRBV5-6 CASSKASHTGELFF
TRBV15 CATSRAGQGVFHNSPLHF
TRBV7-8 CASSSQLAAPRDTGELFF
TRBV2 CASSERQAIGTYNEQFF
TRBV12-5 CASGSYPLRQKAIGWVGYGYTF
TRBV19 CASSPGETGANVLTF
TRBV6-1 CASSEVLILDYGYTF
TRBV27 CASSLSTGEPLGEQFF
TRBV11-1 CASSPTGNEQFF
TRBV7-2 CASSSGQGHGYTF
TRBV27 CASSLVGGSYEQYF
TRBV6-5 CASSYDSSRGFYGYTF
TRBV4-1 CASSQVSGSTDTQYF
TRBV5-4 CASTFDRAAQYF